This TCR beta chain was identified in a study of blood T cell repertoires in COVID-19. The wider study: The United States, Italy and Spain provided the acute and convalescent COVID-19 samples.

Methods used by the authors: Amplified reference gene primers provided the basis for estimating nucleated cell counts. Sequenced by immunoSEQ multiplex PCR; TCRdb stores in-frame clones only, minus some. V, J and clone size are those of that table, while D and trimming were read from the DNA. This sample yields approximately 52,000 clones, of which 89% are seen a single time; under 5% belongs to the top ten. From germline, CDR1 is LNHDA and CDR2 SQIVND (reference sequence). Losses at the gene ends were 1 base for V and 9 bases for J; bases not matched to a gene: 5. CDR3 length equals 15 residues. This clone occurred once.

The sequenced sample was peripheral blood. The chain has TRBV19 and TRBJ1-6, with 8 bases that match TRBD1. This receptor was obtained from a man between 60 and 75 years old with active COVID-19. The CDR3 region is CASSIAQGAGSPLHF. CDR3 nucleotides: TGTGCCAGTAGTATAGCGCAGGGGGCCGGTTCACCCCTCCACTTT.